These 23 T cell receptor beta chains share one sample of origin, sequenced in a study of monozygotic twins with inflammatory bowel disease. TCRdb reprocessed the 5' RACE reads and stores each CDR3 protein as one record, lacking DNA. The data show around 190,000 distinct CDR3 sequences, and the top ten clones hold 1.5% to 2%. The sample consisted of blood. These receptors came from a human donor with ulcerative colitis or Crohn's disease, or a healthy co-twin of an affected twin (not recorded which).

This chain joins TRBV14 and TRBJ2-2. Germline CDR1 reads SGHDN; CDR2 reads FVKESK. The CDR3 is made up of 14 amino acids. The CDR3 here is CASSPRISAGELFF.

The genes are TRBV7-9 and TRBJ1-4; TCRdb gives TRBD1 as the D gene, but with no DNA this cannot be confirmed. The CDR3 contains 15 residues. Germline V gene sequence: CDR1 SEHNR, CDR2 FQNEAQ (reference sequence). CDR3 in amino acids: CASSLVTGSSEKLFF.

The CDR3 sequence: CASSGTGDFYEQYF. J is TRBJ2-7 and V is TRBV5-1; as DNA is missing, the TRBD1 call by TCRdb cannot be tested. Germline V lookup: CDR1 SGHRS, CDR2 YFSETQ. The CDR3 runs to 14 residues.

The chain combines TRBV20-1 with TRBJ2-1; TCRdb lists TRBD2, though no DNA is available to test this call. The CDR3 totals 14 residues. Germline values: CDR1 DFQATT, CDR2 SNEGSKA (reference sequence). The CDR3 here is CSARRGLAGGEQFF.

This CDR3 is CASSPVLNTEAFF. This sequence joins TRBV6-5 and TRBJ1-1. CDR1 MNHEY and CDR2 SVGAGI come from the germline V gene. The CDR3 totals 13 residues.

This rearrangement joins TRBV6-5 to TRBJ2-1; TCRdb's D call, TRBD1, is unchecked because there is no DNA. The CDR3 has 13 amino acids. Germline values: CDR1 MNHEY, CDR2 SVGAGI. CDR3 in amino acids: CASSPPGSPKQFF.

This chain uses TRBV6-1 with TRBJ2-5; the D call of TRBD1 rests on TCRdb alone, since no DNA is present to check it. Germline V gives CDR1 MNHNS, CDR2 SASEGT. This CDR3 has 16 residues. CDR3 sequence reads: CASRLPGQDYQETQYF.

The chain couples TRBV20-1 to TRBJ2-1; TCRdb names TRBD1, which stays unverified in the absence of DNA. Germline V CDR1 and CDR2: DFQATT, SNEGSKA (reference sequence). The CDR3 consists of 11 residues. The CDR3 here is CSAGGPNEQFF.

The J gene is TRBJ2-1, the V gene TRBV3-1; TCRdb lists TRBD2, though no DNA is available to test this call. Looked up from germline, CDR1 is LGHDT and CDR2 is YNNKEL (reference sequence). CDR3 length: 16 amino acids. CDR3: CASSHPGLAGTNEQFF.

The chain couples TRBV24-1 to TRBJ2-1. The CDR3 has 13 residues. From germline, CDR1 is KGHDR and CDR2 SFDVKD. The CDR3 protein is CATSVAENNEQFF.

The chain is built from TRBV6-6 and TRBJ2-7; with no DNA, the TCRdb D assignment of TRBD1 cannot be verified. The CDR3 runs 13 residues. Germline values: CDR1 MNHNY, CDR2 SVGAGI (reference sequence). The CDR3 region is CASSPGTFYEQYF.

The chain links TRBV20-1 to TRBJ1-1; TCRdb gives TRBD1 as the D gene, but with no DNA this cannot be confirmed. Germline-derived CDR1 and CDR2 are DFQATT and SNEGSKA (reference sequence). The CDR3 has 17 residues. The CDR3 sequence is CSAPLRAGEWSRTEAFF.

The V and J genes are TRBV20-1 and TRBJ2-3; TCRdb names TRBD1, which stays unverified in the absence of DNA. The CDR3 is 11 amino acids. The germline gives CDR1 DFQATT, CDR2 SNEGSKA (reference sequence). The CDR3: CSAPSRGTQYF.

CDR3: CSASGFQQNQPQHF. The V gene is TRBV20-1, the J gene TRBJ1-5. CDR3 size: 14 residues. Per germline, CDR1 DFQATT and CDR2 SNEGSKA (reference sequence).

The chain links TRBV12-3 or TRBV12-4 to TRBJ1-3. CDR3 size: 12 residues. The CDR3 loop is CATTGSGNTIYF.

This chain links TRBV5-1 with TRBJ2-7. Germline V gene sequence: CDR1 SGHRS, CDR2 YFSETQ. The CDR3 totals 13 residues. CDR3: CASSYDNSYEQYF.

The V and J genes are TRBV5-5 and TRBJ1-2. Per germline, CDR1 SGHKS and CDR2 YYEKEE (reference sequence). The CDR3 covers 16 residues. This CDR3 reads CASSLDPNGFSYGYTF. Complete variable domain (other parts from reference TRBV5-5 and TRBJ1-2): DAGVTQSPTHLIKTRGQQVTLRCSPISGHKSVSWYQQVLGQGPQFIFQYYEKEERGRGNFPDRFSARQFPNYSSELNVNALLLGDSALYLCASSLDPNGFSYGYTFGSGTRLTVV.

The chain is built from TRBV5-1 and TRBJ2-4; TCRdb indicates TRBD1, and absent DNA this call remains unverified. Per germline, CDR1 SGHRS and CDR2 YFSETQ. The CDR3 consists of 14 residues. The CDR3 is CASTFGQRRDIQYF. The full variable domain, its missing parts supplied by reference TRBV5-1 and TRBJ2-4, is KAGVTQTPRYLIKTRGQQVTLSCSPISGHRSVSWYQQTPGQGLQFLFEYFSETQRNKGNFPGRFSGRQFSNSRSEMNVSTLELGDSALYLCASTFGQRRDIQYFGAGTRLSVL.

The J gene is TRBJ1-5, the V gene TRBV12-3 or TRBV12-4; TCRdb's D call, TRBD1, is unchecked because there is no DNA. The CDR3 length is 14 residues. CDR3 residues: CASSSTGGNQPQHF.

J is TRBJ2-5 and V is TRBV5-1; TCRdb reports TRBD1, a call that lacks DNA to check it against. The CDR3 sequence is 15 residues long. Germline CDR1 SGHRS, CDR2 YFSETQ. The chain's CDR3 is CASSVAGQTQETQYF. The entire variable domain, with the rest obtained from reference TRBV5-1 and TRBJ2-5, is as follows: KAGVTQTPRYLIKTRGQQVTLSCSPISGHRSVSWYQQTPGQGLQFLFEYFSETQRNKGNFPGRFSGRQFSNSRSEMNVSTLELGDSALYLCASSVAGQTQETQYFGPGTRLLVL.

V and J are TRBV20-1 and TRBJ1-5. CDR1 DFQATT and CDR2 SNEGSKA come from the germline V gene (reference sequence). The CDR3 is made up of 14 amino acids. CDR3 sequence: CSASTGEGNQPQHF.

The chain uses TRBV20-1 and TRBJ1-3; TCRdb proposes TRBD1, but this gene call is untestable without DNA. Germline V gene lookup returns CDR1 DFQATT and CDR2 SNEGSKA (reference sequence). CDR3 length: 16 residues. The CDR3 region is CSARGPQGAPGNTIYF.

This chain links TRBV6-5 with TRBJ2-7; TCRdb's D gene call, TRBD2, goes unchecked for lack of DNA. Germline loops: CDR1 MNHEY, CDR2 SVGAGI. The CDR3 loop spans 18 amino acids. CDR3 in amino acids: CASSYSLRGPATFYEQYF.